Following are 20 T cell receptor beta chains from one sample sequenced in a study of blood T cell repertoires in COVID-19. TCRdb's copy holds only in-frame clones and misses some; the assay was immunoSEQ multiplex PCR. The sample lists roughly 200,000 clones, roughly 86% occurring once. Sequencing input: PBMCs or T cells enriched from blood (not recorded which). The receptors come from a woman aged 40 to 50 in a cohort exposed to, infected with or recovered from COVID-19 (not recorded which).

The chain uses TRBV27 and TRBJ2-1, with D possibly matching TRBD2 (6 bases). This CDR3 spans 11 amino acids. Germline CDR1 MNHEY, CDR2 SMNVEV (reference sequence). V was shortened by 11 bases and J by 2 bases, with 7 bases between the two germline ends. The CDR3 nucleotides read TGTGCCGCGGGGACCTACAATGAGCAGTTCTTC. It codes for CAAGTYNEQFF.

This clone showed up just once. The V call is TRBV9, the J call TRBJ2-3; D may be TRBD2 (5 bases). CDR1 and CDR2 from the germline V gene are SGDLS and YYNGEE. CDR3 size: 15 residues. V lost 0 bases and J 1 base, leaving 9 bases between the germline ends. CDR3 loop: CASSVGAAGTDTQYF. The CDR3 DNA reads as TGTGCCAGCAGCGTAGGAGCGGCGGGCACAGATACGCAGTATTTT.

The chain combines TRBV24-1 with TRBJ1-4, with TRBD1 as a possible D gene (5 bases). Germline CDR1 and CDR2: KGHDR and SFDVKD. V was pared by 3 bases and J by 7 bases, with 11 bases between. The length of the CDR3 is 14 residues. CDR3 amino acids: CATSDGAGVEKLFF. CDR3 DNA sequence: TGTGCCACCAGTGATGGTGCGGGGGTTGAAAAACTGTTTTTT.

J is TRBJ2-4 and V is TRBV6-1; 7 nucleotides agree with TRBD1. V shed 1 base and J 1 base; nucleotides not matched to a gene: 7. Germline lookup yields CDR1 MNHNS and CDR2 SASEGT. The CDR3 extends over 17 amino acids. As DNA, the CDR3 is TGTGCCAGCAGTGAAGGGACTTCCAGGGGGGCCAAAAACATTCAGTACTTC. Protein product: CASSEGTSRGAKNIQYF.

Worth noting for this clone: One end of the junction fails to match germline, which may point to a read error. This chain links TRBV2 with TRBJ2-7; D might be TRBD1 (6 bases). Per the germline V gene, CDR1 is SNHLY and CDR2 is FYNNEI. This CDR3 has 14 residues. The CDR3 DNA reads as TGTGCCAGCAGCGAAGGACAGATCTCCTACGAGCAGTACTTC. Its protein product is CASSEGQISYEQYF. The whole variable domain, filled in from reference TRBV2 and TRBJ2-7, reads EPEVTQTPSHQVTQMGQEVILRCVPISNHLYFYWYRQILGQKVEFLVSFYNNEISEKSEIFDDQFSVERPDGSNFTLKIRSTKLEDSAMYFCASSEGQISYEQYFGPGTRLTVT.

This chain joins TRBV12-3 or TRBV12-4 and TRBJ2-7, with TRBD1 identical over 8 bases. The CDR3 contains 13 residues. The ends lost 7 bases at V and 7 bases at J; junction bases unmatched: 9. CDR3 nucleotide sequence: TGTGCCAGCAACGGCAGGGGGCGCGAAGAGCAGTACTTC. This gives the protein CASNGRGREEQYF.

V usage is TRBV13 and J usage is TRBJ2-3; maybe TRBD2 (5 bases). Trimming took off 8 bases at V and 0 bases at J, with 18 bases between the two ends. The CDR3 runs 16 residues. The germline V gene has CDR1 PRHDT and CDR2 FYEKMQ (reference sequence). CDR3 protein: CASDSGRASSTDTQYF. Written as DNA, the CDR3 is TGTGCCAGCGATTCCGGGCGGGCCTCTAGCACAGATACGCAGTATTTT.

This clone was seen many times. The chain couples TRBV30 to TRBJ1-3; TRBD1 matches at 7 bases. From germline, CDR1 is GTSNPN and CDR2 SVGIG (reference sequence). The CDR3 sequence is 18 residues long. V lost 3 bases, J lost 2 bases, and 16 bases stayed unmatched. Here the CDR3 DNA reads TGTGCCTGGAGCGGCCTCCCTAAGGCAAGGGGGCCTGGAAACACCATATATTTT. Translation gives CAWSGLPKARGPGNTIYF.

CDR3 in amino acids: CASSYNSNQPQHF. In DNA, the CDR3 is TGTGCCAGCAGTTATAATAGCAATCAGCCCCAGCATTTT. The chain is built from TRBV6-2 or TRBV6-3 and TRBJ1-5; no firm D call. CDR1 and CDR2 from the germline V gene are MNHEY and SVGEGT. Trimming stripped 3 bases from V and 0 bases from J, with 3 bases between. This CDR3 is built from 13 residues.

CDR3 loop: CASSFSWGGKYEQYF. The CDR3 DNA sequence: TGTGCCAGCAGCTTTAGTTGGGGGGGAAAGTACGAGCAGTACTTC. The chain joins TRBV7-6 to TRBJ2-7; TRBD2 aligns across 7 bases. This CDR3 is built from 15 residues. V trimming: 3 bases; J trimming: 4 bases; junction bases outside the gene matches: 9. Germline CDR1 reads SGHVS; CDR2 reads FNYEAQ.

This sequence joins TRBV27 and TRBJ2-3; D may be TRBD1 (6 bases). Trimming took off 5 bases at V and 6 bases at J, with 18 bases between the two ends. Germline CDR1 and CDR2: MNHEY and SMNVEV (reference sequence). The CDR3 is 15 amino acids. The CDR3 loop is CASSASGTIGDTQYF. The CDR3 nucleotides are TGTGCCAGCAGTGCATCCGGGACAATAGGGGATACGCAGTATTTT.

The V and J genes are TRBV19 and TRBJ1-4, with D uncertain. V dropped 4 bases and J dropped 8 bases, with 11 bases sitting between them. Per the germline V gene, CDR1 is LNHDA and CDR2 is SQIVND (reference sequence). The CDR3 is made up of 13 amino acids. The CDR3 protein is CASSTRGWEKLFF. DNA of the CDR3: TGTGCCAGTAGTACCAGAGGTTGGGAAAAACTGTTTTTT.

V usage is TRBV27 and J usage is TRBJ2-7, with D possibly being TRBD2 (6 bases). In germline, CDR1 is MNHEY, CDR2 SMNVEV (reference sequence). CDR3 size: 13 residues. The V end lost 0 bases, the J end lost 6 bases, and 9 bases lay between the germline ends. The CDR3 spells CASSLSRGGEQYF. CDR3 coding DNA: TGTGCCAGCAGTTTATCGCGGGGAGGCGAGCAGTACTTC.

The chain recombines TRBV4-3 with TRBJ2-4, with D uncertain. CDR3 length equals 16 residues. Germline CDR1 and CDR2: LGHNA and YSLEER. The V end was cut by 0 bases, the J end by 2 bases, with 11 bases between. The CDR3 is CASSQDLGGTKNIQYF. The CDR3 DNA reads TGCGCCAGCAGCCAAGACCTTGGCGGAACCAAAAACATTCAGTACTTC.

This chain uses TRBV23-1 with TRBJ2-2; D is undetermined. TRBV23-1 is treated as an ORF (open reading frame) with a function not yet certain. The ends were cut back, 0 bases at V and 0 bases at J, with 14 bases in the middle. This CDR3 spans 18 amino acids. CDR3 in DNA: TGCGCCAGCAGTCAATCCCTCCCGCAGGCCGCGAACACCGGGGAGCTGTTTTTT. Its translation is CASSQSLPQAANTGELFF.

The chain employs TRBV5-4 and TRBJ2-7; TRBD1 matches at 8 bases. The CDR3 is 14 amino acids. V lost 1 base, J lost 7 bases, and 7 bases stayed unmatched. CDR1 is SGHNT, CDR2 YYREEE, per germline (reference sequence). The CDR3 DNA sequence: TGTGCCAGCAGCTTGAGGCAGGGGGCGGATGAGCAGTACTTC. It yields the protein CASSLRQGADEQYF.

V is TRBV5-1 and J is TRBJ2-4, with 7 bases fitting TRBD1. CDR1 SGHRS and CDR2 YFSETQ come from the germline V gene. The J segment lost 0 bases and the V segment lost 0 bases, leaving 3 bases of the junction unmatched. The CDR3 is made up of 16 amino acids. Here the CDR3 DNA reads TGCGCCAGCAGCTTGGAAGGGGGCCTAGCCAAAAACATTCAGTACTTC. It encodes CASSLEGGLAKNIQYF.

This rearrangement joins TRBV30 to TRBJ1-6, with D uncertain. From germline, CDR1 is GTSNPN and CDR2 SVGIG (reference sequence). CDR3 length: 15 residues. V was cut by 3 bases and J by 6 bases, with 15 bases left in between. CDR3 sequence: CAWSLNSGSNSPLHF. Here the CDR3 DNA reads TGTGCCTGGAGCCTGAACAGTGGCAGTAATTCACCCCTCCACTTT.

This rearrangement joins TRBV5-4 to TRBJ2-7; 12 positions match TRBD2. The CDR3 loop spans 16 amino acids. Germline values: CDR1 SGHNT, CDR2 YYREEE (reference sequence). With V trimmed by 0 bases and J by 4 bases, 5 bases remained unmatched. The CDR3 nucleotides are TGTGCCAGCAGCTTGGTGGCCGGGACTAGCGGGTACGAGCAGTACTTC. It encodes CASSLVAGTSGYEQYF.

The chain has TRBV19 and TRBJ2-7; TRBD2 matches at 12 bases. The CDR3 sequence is 17 residues long. Germline lookup yields CDR1 LNHDA and CDR2 SQIVND (reference sequence). J was trimmed by 3 bases and V by 4 bases; bases with no gene match: 10. CDR3 amino acids: CASSTGFGLAGNYEQYF. CDR3 DNA sequence: TGTGCCAGTAGTACGGGTTTCGGACTAGCGGGAAACTACGAGCAGTACTTC.